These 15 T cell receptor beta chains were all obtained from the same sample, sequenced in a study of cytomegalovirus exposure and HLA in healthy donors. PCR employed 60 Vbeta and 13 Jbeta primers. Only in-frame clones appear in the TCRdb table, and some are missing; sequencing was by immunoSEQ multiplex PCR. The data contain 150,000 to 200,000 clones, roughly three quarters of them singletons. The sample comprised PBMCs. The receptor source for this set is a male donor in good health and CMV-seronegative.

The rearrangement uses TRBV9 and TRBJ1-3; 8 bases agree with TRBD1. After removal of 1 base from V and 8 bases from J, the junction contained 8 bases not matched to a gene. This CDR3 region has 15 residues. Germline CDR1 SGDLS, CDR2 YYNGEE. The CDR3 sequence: CASSVKAGGMDTIYF. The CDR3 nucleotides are TGTGCCAGCAGCGTAAAGGCAGGGGGCATGGACACCATATATTTT.

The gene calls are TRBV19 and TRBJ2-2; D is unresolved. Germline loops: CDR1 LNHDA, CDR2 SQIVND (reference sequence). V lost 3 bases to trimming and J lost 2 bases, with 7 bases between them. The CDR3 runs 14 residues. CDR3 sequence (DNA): TGTGCCAGTAGTATGCCAGGCAACACCGGGGAGCTGTTTTTT. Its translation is CASSMPGNTGELFF. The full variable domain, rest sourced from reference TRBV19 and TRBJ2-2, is DGGITQSPKYLFRKEGQNVTLSCEQNLNHDAMYWYRQDPGQGLRLIYYSQIVNDFQKGDIAEGYSVSREKKESFPLTVTSAQKNPTAFYLCASSMPGNTGELFFGEGSRLTVL.

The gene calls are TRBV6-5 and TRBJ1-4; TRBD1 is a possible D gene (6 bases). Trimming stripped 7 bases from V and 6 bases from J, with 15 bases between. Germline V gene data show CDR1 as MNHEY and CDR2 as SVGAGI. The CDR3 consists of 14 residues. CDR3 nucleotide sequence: TGTGCCAGCAAAACTGGACAGACGCATGAAAAACTGTTTTTT. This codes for CASKTGQTHEKLFF.

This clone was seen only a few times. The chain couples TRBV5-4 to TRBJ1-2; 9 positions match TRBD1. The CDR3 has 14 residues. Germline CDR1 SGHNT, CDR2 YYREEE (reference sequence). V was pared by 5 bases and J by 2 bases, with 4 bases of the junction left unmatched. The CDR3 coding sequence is TGTGCCAGCAGTTATGGACAGGGGAACTATGGCTACACCTTC. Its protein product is CASSYGQGNYGYTF.

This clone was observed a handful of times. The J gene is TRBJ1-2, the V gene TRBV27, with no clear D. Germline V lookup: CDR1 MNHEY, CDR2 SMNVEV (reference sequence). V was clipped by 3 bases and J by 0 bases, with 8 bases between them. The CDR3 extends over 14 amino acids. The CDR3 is CASSFRSTNYGYTF. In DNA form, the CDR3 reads TGTGCCAGCAGTTTCCGGAGCACTAACTATGGCTACACCTTC.

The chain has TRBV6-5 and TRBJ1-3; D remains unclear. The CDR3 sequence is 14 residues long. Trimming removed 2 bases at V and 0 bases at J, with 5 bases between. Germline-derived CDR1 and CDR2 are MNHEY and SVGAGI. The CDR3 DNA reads TGTGCCAGCAGTTACGACACCTCTGGAAACACCATATATTTT. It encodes CASSYDTSGNTIYF.

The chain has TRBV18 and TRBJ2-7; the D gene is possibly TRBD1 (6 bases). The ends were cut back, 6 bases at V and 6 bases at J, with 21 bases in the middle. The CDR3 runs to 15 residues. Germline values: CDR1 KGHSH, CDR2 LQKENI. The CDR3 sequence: CASSPPRQVEPEQYF. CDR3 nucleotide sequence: TGTGCCAGCTCCCCCCCGCGACAGGTCGAACCCGAGCAGTACTTC.

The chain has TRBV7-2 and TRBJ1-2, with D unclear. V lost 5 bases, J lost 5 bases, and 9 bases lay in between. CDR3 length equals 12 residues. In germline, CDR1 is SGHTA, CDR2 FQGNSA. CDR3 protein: CASSLSGYGYTF. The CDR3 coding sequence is TGTGCCAGCAGCCTAAGCGGGTATGGCTACACCTTC.

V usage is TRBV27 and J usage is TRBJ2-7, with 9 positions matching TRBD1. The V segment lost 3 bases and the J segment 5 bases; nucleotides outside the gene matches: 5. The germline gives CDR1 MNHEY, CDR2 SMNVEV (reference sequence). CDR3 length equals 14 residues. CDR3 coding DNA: TGTGCCAGCAGTTTGGACAGGGGTGGGCACGAGCAGTACTTC. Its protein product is CASSLDRGGHEQYF.

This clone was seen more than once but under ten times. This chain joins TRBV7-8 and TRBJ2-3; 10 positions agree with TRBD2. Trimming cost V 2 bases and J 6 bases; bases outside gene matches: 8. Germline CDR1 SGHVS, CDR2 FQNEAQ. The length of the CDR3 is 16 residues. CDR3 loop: CASSLNSGRVRDTQYF. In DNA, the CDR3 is TGTGCCAGCAGCTTAAACAGCGGGAGGGTACGGGATACGCAGTATTTT.

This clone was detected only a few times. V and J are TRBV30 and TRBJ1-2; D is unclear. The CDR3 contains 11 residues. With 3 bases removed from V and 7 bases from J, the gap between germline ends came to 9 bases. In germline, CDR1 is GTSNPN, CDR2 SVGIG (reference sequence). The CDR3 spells CAWSPHSGYTF. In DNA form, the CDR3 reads TGTGCCTGGAGCCCGCACAGTGGCTACACCTTC.

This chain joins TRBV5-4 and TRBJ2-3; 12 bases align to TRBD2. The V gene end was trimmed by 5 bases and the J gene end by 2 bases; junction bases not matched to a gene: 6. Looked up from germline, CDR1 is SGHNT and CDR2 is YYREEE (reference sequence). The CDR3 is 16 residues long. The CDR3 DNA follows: TGTGCCAGCAGTCCTGGACTAGCGGGGTACACAGATACGCAGTATTTT. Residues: CASSPGLAGYTDTQYF.

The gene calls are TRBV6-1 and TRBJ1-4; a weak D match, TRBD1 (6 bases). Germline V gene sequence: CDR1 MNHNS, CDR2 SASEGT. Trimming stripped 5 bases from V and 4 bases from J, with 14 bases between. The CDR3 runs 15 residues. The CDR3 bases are TGTGCCAGCAGTTGGGGGCCCGGGGTTAATGAAAAACTGTTTTTT. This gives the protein CASSWGPGVNEKLFF.

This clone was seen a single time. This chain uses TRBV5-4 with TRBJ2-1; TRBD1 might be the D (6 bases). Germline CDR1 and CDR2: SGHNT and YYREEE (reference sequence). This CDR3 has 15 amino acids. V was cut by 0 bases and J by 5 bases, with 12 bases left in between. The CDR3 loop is CASSLGGGGNNEQFF. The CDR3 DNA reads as TGTGCCAGCAGCTTGGGTGGGGGCGGAAACAATGAGCAGTTCTTC.

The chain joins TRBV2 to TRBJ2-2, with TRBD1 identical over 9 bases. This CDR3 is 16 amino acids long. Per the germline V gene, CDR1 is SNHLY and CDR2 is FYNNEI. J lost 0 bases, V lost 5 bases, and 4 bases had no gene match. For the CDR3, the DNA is TGTGCCAGCAGTCAAGACAGGGGGGCGAACACCGGGGAGCTGTTTTTT. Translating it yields CASSQDRGANTGELFF.